The 6 T cell receptor beta chains in this list originate from one sample, sequenced in a study of T cell responses to AZD1222 COVID-19 vaccine. Produced via immunoSEQ multiplex PCR; TCRdb's table is partial and in-frame only. The data contain about 97,000 clones, 84% of them seen just once; the ten biggest clones take up approximately 15%. The material sequenced was peripheral blood, taken on day 0 of AZD1222 vaccination. Receptors originate from an adult in good health.

The rearrangement uses TRBV11-3 and TRBJ1-1; D is undetermined. The germline gives CDR1 SGHNT, CDR2 YENEEA. Trimming removed 3 bases at V and 5 bases at J, with 10 bases between. The CDR3 has 13 amino acids. This CDR3 is CASSLLQETEAFF. For the CDR3, the DNA is TGTGCCAGCAGCTTGCTTCAGGAAACTGAAGCTTTCTTT.

This chain connects TRBV5-1 to TRBJ2-2, with 10 bases lining up with TRBD2. This CDR3 spans 17 amino acids. Trimming removed 3 bases from V and 7 bases from J; junction bases left unmatched: 12. Germline V CDR1 and CDR2: SGHRS, YFSETQ. CDR3 bases: TGCGCCAGCAGCTCATCTTCTAGCGGGAGTTTCTTCGGGGAGCTGTTTTTT. Residues: CASSSSSSGSFFGELFF.

The genes are TRBV5-4 and TRBJ1-1, with D possibly being TRBD1 (5 bases). The germline V and J ends were trimmed by 4 bases and 11 bases, with 24 bases remaining between them. CDR3 size: 15 residues. Germline CDR1 reads SGHNT; CDR2 reads YYREEE (reference sequence). In DNA form, the CDR3 reads TGTGCCAGCAGCCCCATAGCAGGGAGTGAGCTGGGGGCTTTCTTT. The encoded protein is CASSPIAGSELGAFF. Supplemented by reference TRBV5-4 and TRBJ1-1, the full variable domain reads ETGVTQSPTHLIKTRGQQVTLRCSSQSGHNTVSWYQQALGQGPQFIFQYYREEENGRGNFPPRFSGLQFPNYSSELNVNALELDDSALYLCASSPIAGSELGAFFGQGTRLTVV.

The CDR3 region has the DNA TGTGCCAGCAGCCCCCGGGGCCAATCGAACACCGGGGAGCTGTTTTTT. Protein sequence: CASSPRGQSNTGELFF. The J gene is TRBJ2-2, the V gene TRBV11-2; D tentatively reads TRBD1 or TRBD2 (5 bases each). The CDR3 is 16 amino acids. Trimming removed 5 bases at V and 0 bases at J, with 13 bases between. The V gene's germline CDR1 is SGHAT and CDR2 FQNNGV.

This clone was counted a few times. The rearrangement links TRBV7-2 to TRBJ1-1; D may be TRBD1 (6 bases). V shed 2 bases and J shed 4 bases, with 11 bases lying between them. Germline assignment: CDR1 SGHTA and CDR2 FQGNSA. The CDR3 consists of 14 residues. CDR3 residues: CASSLTQGSTEAFF. As DNA, the CDR3 is TGTGCCAGCAGCTTAACTCAGGGGAGCACTGAAGCTTTCTTT.

J is TRBJ2-5 and V is TRBV7-2; D tentatively reads TRBD1 or TRBD2 (5 bases each). The CDR3 length is 18 residues. Germline CDR1 SGHTA, CDR2 FQGNSA. Trimming removed 4 bases from V and 7 bases from J, with 28 bases in between. CDR3 sequence reads: CASSSRLEGTRPPGTQYF. The CDR3 nucleotides read TGTGCCAGCAGCTCCCGACTTGAGGGGACGAGACCACCGGGGACCCAGTACTTC.